The next 21 T cell receptor beta chains were all read from a single sample in a study of response to subunit inactivated influenza vaccine. TCRdb reprocessed the RT-PCR reads with MiXCR, giving one entry per CDR3 protein. The table records around 540,000 distinct CDR3 sequences, 10% to 15% of them present only once. Here the sequenced sample was PBMCs from blood, taken on the day of vaccination. Receptors were obtained from a man aged 50 to 59 who received an inactivated influenza vaccine.

The V and J genes are TRBV24-1 and TRBJ1-2, with D unresolved. Germline-derived CDR1 and CDR2 are KGHDR and SFDVKD. V was shortened by 1 base and J by 4 bases, with 9 bases between the two germline ends. The CDR3 totals 14 residues. The CDR3 DNA sequence: TGTGCCACCAGTGATTTTACGGATGGCTATGGCTACACCTTC. It specifies CATSDFTDGYGYTF.

The V gene is TRBV3-1, the J gene TRBJ2-1; unclear D gene. The germline V and J ends were trimmed by 3 bases and 7 bases, with 13 bases remaining between them. This CDR3 is built from 14 residues. The germline V gene has CDR1 LGHDT and CDR2 YNNKEL (reference sequence). CDR3 nucleotides: TGTGCCAGCAGCCATCTCGTGATACAGAATGAGCAGTTCTTC. Its translation: CASSHLVIQNEQFF.

This clonotype was observed a handful of times. J is TRBJ2-1 and V is TRBV4-2; the match to TRBD1 covers 7 bases. The V segment lost 2 bases and the J segment 6 bases; nucleotides outside the gene matches: 7. The CDR3 has 15 amino acids. Germline lookup yields CDR1 LGHNA and CDR2 YNFKEQ. CDR3 residues: CASSQYRGLRNEQFF. The CDR3 region has the DNA TGTGCCAGCAGCCAATACAGGGGATTGCGCAATGAGCAGTTCTTC.

This clonotype showed up many times. J is TRBJ2-3 and V is TRBV20-1; unclear D gene. The germline CDR1 and CDR2 sequences are DFQATT and SNEGSKA (reference sequence). CDR3 length equals 16 residues. Trimming shortened V by 0 bases and J by 3 bases, and 16 bases separated the two germline ends. The CDR3 sequence: CSARDLEDFRTDTQYF. CDR3 DNA: TGCAGTGCTAGAGATCTCGAGGATTTCCGTACAGATACGCAGTATTTT.

The chain combines TRBV5-1 with TRBJ2-2; possibly TRBD1 or TRBD2 for D (5 bases each). Per germline, CDR1 SGHRS and CDR2 YFSETQ. The CDR3 is made up of 16 amino acids. V shed 0 bases and J shed 4 bases, with 13 bases lying between them. The CDR3 loop is CASSLAGAGITGELFF. The CDR3, as DNA: TGCGCCAGCAGCTTGGCCGGGGCAGGGATCACCGGGGAGCTGTTTTTT.

This rearrangement joins TRBV2 to TRBJ2-3; either TRBD1 or TRBD2 may fit D (5 bases each). The CDR3 sequence is 14 residues long. V shed 2 bases and J shed 0 bases, with 6 bases lying between them. Germline V CDR1 and CDR2: SNHLY, FYNNEI. This CDR3 is CASSEWGSTDTQYF. The CDR3 DNA follows: TGTGCCAGCAGTGAATGGGGGAGCACAGATACGCAGTATTTT.

The V call is TRBV11-2, the J call TRBJ1-4; D perhaps matches TRBD1 (6 bases). The V end was cut by 5 bases, the J end by 4 bases, with 11 bases between. CDR1 is SGHAT and CDR2 is FQNNGV in the germline V gene. CDR3 size: 14 residues. The CDR3: CASSPTGVNEKLFF. CDR3 in DNA: TGTGCCAGCAGCCCGACAGGAGTTAATGAAAAACTGTTTTTT.

This clonotype was found a few times. V usage is TRBV5-1 and J usage is TRBJ2-2; 10 bases map to TRBD2. Germline V lookup: CDR1 SGHRS, CDR2 YFSETQ. CDR3 length equals 14 residues. The J segment lost 2 bases and the V segment lost 6 bases, leaving 1 base of the junction unmatched. This chain's CDR3 is CASKLAGNTGELFF. The CDR3 DNA is TGCGCCAGCAAACTAGCGGGAAACACCGGGGAGCTGTTTTTT.

This clonotype has only a few counts. The chain joins TRBV10-3 to TRBJ2-1, with 16 bases matching TRBD2. Trimming at V came to 6 bases and at J to 0 bases, leaving 5 bases not matched to a gene. This CDR3 is built from 18 residues. The germline V gene has CDR1 ENHRY and CDR2 SYGVKD. CDR3 DNA sequence: TGTGCCATCAGCCCGGGACTAGCGGGAGGGAGCTCCTACAATGAGCAGTTCTTC. This translates into CAISPGLAGGSSYNEQFF.

As regards this clonotype: One end of the junction fails to match germline, which may point to a read error. V gene TRBV14 combines with J gene TRBJ2-3; D ambiguous. The germline gives CDR1 SGHDN, CDR2 FVKESK. This CDR3 has 13 residues. This CDR3 reads CASSQDRADTHYF. Here the CDR3 DNA reads TGTGCCAGCAGCCAAGACCGCGCAGATACGCACTATTTT.

The gene calls are TRBV5-1 and TRBJ1-1; D remains unclear. The germline V and J ends were trimmed by 1 base and 0 bases, with 10 bases remaining between them. CDR1 and CDR2 (germline): SGHRS, YFSETQ. The CDR3 length is 15 residues. The CDR3 loop reads CASSLLDTVNTEAFF. The CDR3 coding sequence is TGCGCCAGCAGCTTGTTAGACACCGTGAACACTGAAGCTTTCTTT.

The gene calls are TRBV11-2 and TRBJ1-2, with 8 bases aligning to TRBD1. CDR1 is SGHAT and CDR2 is FQNNGV in the germline V gene. The CDR3 contains 19 residues. Trimming cost V 1 base and J 4 bases; bases outside gene matches: 17. The CDR3 coding sequence is TGTGCCAGCAGCTTAGTCGGGGGGGCAGGGGGCGTTTCGGGCTATGGCTACACCTTC. Translation: CASSLVGGAGGVSGYGYTF.

This clonotype appeared a few times. The chain is built from TRBV20-1 and TRBJ2-1; a weak D match, TRBD2 (6 bases). Between the trimmed V and J ends, which lost 2 bases and 1 base, there was a span of 12 bases. CDR3 length equals 15 residues. The germline gives CDR1 DFQATT, CDR2 SNEGSKA (reference sequence). The CDR3 DNA reads TGCAGTGCTAGATCGGTGGCGGGGTCCTACAATGAGCAGTTCTTC. It translates to CSARSVAGSYNEQFF.

This clonotype was seen ten or more times. The chain has TRBV12-3 or TRBV12-4 and TRBJ1-1; 7 bases match TRBD1. The CDR3 runs 15 residues. J lost 5 bases, V lost 5 bases, and 11 bases had no gene match. The CDR3 protein is CASSPRTGEGTEAFF. DNA for the CDR3: TGTGCCAGCAGTCCCCGGACAGGAGAAGGGACTGAAGCTTTCTTT.

The rearrangement joins TRBV9 to TRBJ2-1; 10 nucleotides agree with TRBD1. Looked up from germline, CDR1 is SGDLS and CDR2 is YYNGEE. Unmatched junction bases numbered 16, after V lost 3 bases and J lost 16 bases. This CDR3 region has 15 residues. Here the CDR3 reads CASSDRPGQGFEVFF. The CDR3 region has the DNA TGTGCCAGCAGCGACAGACCGGGACAGGGGTTCGAGGTCTTCTTC.

This chain joins TRBV9 and TRBJ2-7, with 12 bases identical to TRBD2. V was clipped by 1 base and J by 3 bases; unmatched bases: 5. The CDR3 is 16 amino acids. Germline V gene lookup returns CDR1 SGDLS and CDR2 YYNGEE. DNA of the CDR3: TGTGCCAGCAGCGTAAACGGACTAGCGGGACTCTACGAGCAGTACTTC. It specifies CASSVNGLAGLYEQYF. Full variable domain (outside the CDR3, taken from reference TRBV9 and TRBJ2-7): DSGVTQTPKHLITATGQRVTLRCSPRSGDLSVYWYQQSLDQGLQFLIQYYNGEERAKGNILERFSAQQFPDLHSELNLSSLELGDSALYFCASSVNGLAGLYEQYFGPGTRLTVT.

The V and J genes are TRBV6-1 and TRBJ2-7; D uncertain. V was shortened by 3 bases and J by 2 bases, with 11 bases between the two germline ends. The CDR3 sequence is 14 residues long. The germline V gene encodes CDR1 MNHNS and CDR2 SASEGT. Written as DNA, the CDR3 is TGTGCCAGCAGTGACGTCCAAGGGCCCTACGAGCAGTACTTC. It is translated as CASSDVQGPYEQYF.

This chain uses TRBV10-3 with TRBJ2-7, with D possibly being TRBD2 (8 bases). V lost 11 bases and J lost 2, with 28 bases in between. CDR3 length: 17 amino acids. Germline CDR1 ENHRY, CDR2 SYGVKD. For the CDR3, the DNA is TGTGCCGCGATGGACAGGTTGGCGGGAGGAATCGCCTACGAGCAGTACTTC. Encoded protein: CAAMDRLAGGIAYEQYF.

This clonotype came up a few times. V and J are TRBV6-1 and TRBJ1-1, with D unclear. This CDR3 contains 14 residues. Germline values: CDR1 MNHNS, CDR2 SASEGT. Trimming took off 6 bases at V and 3 bases at J, with 14 bases between the two ends. The CDR3 DNA is TGTGCCAGCAGCCGACACAGTAGGGACACTGAAGCTTTCTTT. Its protein product is CASSRHSRDTEAFF.

V is TRBV4-3 and J is TRBJ2-1; either TRBD1 or TRBD2 may supply D (5 bases each). Germline CDR1 LGHNA, CDR2 YSLEER. Trimming stripped 1 base from V and 14 bases from J, with 18 bases between. The CDR3 spans 14 residues. Here the CDR3 DNA reads TGCGCCAGCAGCCAAGTTGTTTTCCGGGACCAAAAGTTCTTC. This sequence encodes CASSQVVFRDQKFF.

As for this clonotype: A single base separates this from a much larger clone, so it may be a read error. V is TRBV20-1 and J is TRBJ2-4; tentative D call: TRBD2 (5 bases). Germline V CDR1 and CDR2: DFQATT, SNEGSKA (reference sequence). There are 14 residues in the CDR3. CDR3 nucleotides: TGCAGAGCCCGGGATGGTTCAGGCAAAAACATTCAGTACTTC. This sequence encodes CRARDGSGKNIQYF.